Below are 26 T cell receptor beta chains sequenced from a single sample in a study of T cell responses to AZD1222 COVID-19 vaccine. TCRdb's table, derived via immunoSEQ multiplex PCR, lists solely in-frame clones and lacks some. The sample contains about 120,000 clones, about 88% of which appear only once. The source material was peripheral blood, sampled on day 0 of AZD1222 vaccination. These receptors all come from an adult in good health.

The chain links TRBV24-1 to TRBJ2-2; weak D call: TRBD1 (6 bases). Germline lookup yields CDR1 KGHDR and CDR2 SFDVKD. CDR3 length equals 15 residues. Between the trimmed V and J ends, which lost 9 bases and 2 bases, there was a span of 15 bases. The CDR3 DNA follows: TGTGCCACCGCTGACTGGACAGAAAACACCGGGGAGCTGTTTTTT. It encodes CATADWTENTGELFF.

The genes are TRBV4-1 and TRBJ2-3; 15 bases line up with TRBD2. The V and J ends lost 4 bases and 0 bases, in that order; junction bases with no gene match: 8. The germline V gene encodes CDR1 MGHRA and CDR2 YSYEKL. The CDR3 length is 19 residues. CDR3 residues: CASSRGLAGGSTSTDTQYF. The DNA of the CDR3 is TGCGCCAGCAGCCGAGGACTAGCGGGAGGGTCTACTAGCACAGATACGCAGTATTTT.

The chain combines TRBV6-5 with TRBJ1-2; D gene unclear. CDR1 MNHEY and CDR2 SVGAGI come from the germline V gene. This CDR3 region has 11 residues. V was trimmed by 8 bases and J by 5 bases, leaving 9 bases between them. The CDR3 region is CASGQVYGYTF. CDR3 sequence (DNA): TGTGCCAGCGGGCAGGTTTATGGCTACACCTTC.

V is TRBV2 and J is TRBJ2-1; D could derive from TRBD1 or TRBD2 (7 bases each). The germline CDR1 and CDR2 sequences are SNHLY and FYNNEI. The CDR3 covers 14 residues. With 5 bases removed from V and 6 bases from J, the gap between germline ends came to 14 bases. CDR3 residues: CASSQGGRTNEQFF. The CDR3 region has the DNA TGTGCCAGCAGTCAGGGGGGGAGGACCAATGAGCAGTTCTTC.

This clone was recorded only once. The gene calls are TRBV20-1 and TRBJ2-7, with D uncertain. Trimming took 0 bases from V and 12 from J, leaving 12 bases between them. Germline assignment: CDR1 DFQATT and CDR2 SNEGSKA (reference sequence). The CDR3 length is 11 residues. CDR3 nucleotides: TGCAGTGCTAGAGATACAGCCTCTAGGTACTTC. Protein sequence: CSARDTASRYF.

V usage is TRBV14 and J usage is TRBJ2-5, with D hard to call. Germline V gene sequence: CDR1 SGHDN, CDR2 FVKESK. This CDR3 spans 14 amino acids. With 2 bases removed from V and 5 bases from J, the gap between germline ends came to 12 bases. CDR3 coding DNA: TGTGCCAGCAGCCAAAGTGTCGCGTGGGAGACCCAGTACTTC. This codes for CASSQSVAWETQYF.

The chain combines TRBV5-1 with TRBJ2-1; TRBD2 aligns across 9 bases. V dropped 1 base and J dropped 8; count of bases not matched to a gene: 7. The germline gives CDR1 SGHRS, CDR2 YFSETQ. The CDR3 consists of 15 residues. The CDR3 DNA is TGCGCCAGCAGCTTGTTGGCGGGAGGGCCGTATGAGCAGTTCTTC. It is translated as CASSLLAGGPYEQFF. The whole variable domain, remainder taken from reference TRBV5-1 and TRBJ2-1, is KAGVTQTPRYLIKTRGQQVTLSCSPISGHRSVSWYQQTPGQGLQFLFEYFSETQRNKGNFPGRFSGRQFSNSRSEMNVSTLELGDSALYLCASSLLAGGPYEQFFGPGTRLTVL.

The chain combines TRBV18 with TRBJ2-7; TRBD1 matches 9 bases. After removal of 4 bases from V and 6 bases from J, the junction contained 4 bases not matched to a gene. This CDR3 is 13 amino acids long. CDR1 and CDR2 from the germline V gene are KGHSH and LQKENI. CDR3 region: CASSLRTGAEQYF. CDR3 nucleotides: TGTGCCAGCTCACTACGGACAGGGGCCGAGCAGTACTTC.

V is TRBV3-1 (or the pseudogene TRBV3-2) and J is TRBJ2-3; TRBD2 matches at 7 bases. Unmatched junction bases numbered 0, after V lost 2 bases and J lost 1 base. This CDR3 is built from 14 residues. CDR1 is LGHDT, CDR2 YNNKEL, per germline (reference sequence). The CDR3 region has the DNA TGTGCCAGCAGCCAAACTAGCGGCACAGATACGCAGTATTTT. Amino acids: CASSQTSGTDTQYF.

The gene calls are TRBV14 and TRBJ2-7; 11 bases map to TRBD1. Germline CDR1 SGHDN, CDR2 FVKESK. The CDR3 is made up of 13 amino acids. Trimming removed 4 bases from V and 5 bases from J; junction bases left unmatched: 1. CDR3 sequence (DNA): TGTGCCAGCAGCCGGGACAGGGGGGACGAGCAGTACTTC. Protein product: CASSRDRGDEQYF.

V gene TRBV18 combines with J gene TRBJ1-1; 9 nucleotides agree with TRBD1. Per the germline V gene, CDR1 is KGHSH and CDR2 is LQKENI. The CDR3 has 14 residues. The V gene end was trimmed by 6 bases and the J gene end by 6 bases; junction bases not matched to a gene: 8. The CDR3 region has the DNA TGTGCCAGCTCCCTGACAGGGGGGGACGCTGAAGCTTTCTTT. Translation: CASSLTGGDAEAFF.

The V gene is TRBV27, the J gene TRBJ1-4; a possible D gene is TRBD1 (6 bases). CDR1 MNHEY and CDR2 SMNVEV come from the germline V gene (reference sequence). There are 15 residues in the CDR3. The V end was cut by 7 bases, the J end by 0 bases, with 12 bases between. This CDR3 is CASTGRGSTNEKLFF. DNA of the CDR3: TGTGCCAGCACCGGCAGGGGCTCAACTAATGAAAAACTGTTTTTT.

This chain connects TRBV30 to TRBJ1-5; tentatively, D is TRBD1 (5 bases). This CDR3 contains 13 residues. Germline V gene sequence: CDR1 GTSNPN, CDR2 SVGIG (reference sequence). V lost 1 base and J 6 bases, leaving 10 bases between the germline ends. DNA of the CDR3: TGTGCCTGGAGTGCACAGGAAGGTCAGCCCCAGCATTTT. Its translation is CAWSAQEGQPQHF.

The CDR3 sequence is CSVLGGRGETQYF. DNA for the CDR3: TGCAGCGTTCTAGGCGGGCGGGGGGAGACCCAGTACTTC. The chain combines TRBV29-1 with TRBJ2-5; 7 nucleotides agree with TRBD2. From germline, CDR1 is SQVTM and CDR2 ANQGSEA. The CDR3 sequence is 13 residues long. The junction had 8 bases not matched to a gene; V was cut back by 5 bases and J by 5 bases.

This chain links TRBV2 with TRBJ1-6, with TRBD1 matching 7 bases. Germline assignment: CDR1 SNHLY and CDR2 FYNNEI. The CDR3 spans 14 residues. V was clipped by 6 bases and J by 4 bases; unmatched bases: 3. This CDR3 reads CASRRDSYNSPLHF. CDR3 nucleotide sequence: TGTGCCAGCAGGCGGGACAGTTATAATTCACCCCTCCACTTT.

The chain recombines TRBV19 with TRBJ1-2; TRBD1 aligns across 8 bases. Trimming at V came to 4 bases and at J to 3 bases, leaving 10 bases not matched to a gene. This CDR3 region has 16 residues. Germline loops: CDR1 LNHDA, CDR2 SQIVND (reference sequence). The CDR3 reads CASSTRDRRLYYGYTF. The CDR3 DNA sequence: TGTGCCAGTAGTACAAGGGACAGGCGATTGTACTATGGCTACACCTTC.

The V call is TRBV5-8, the J call TRBJ2-7; 7 bases map to TRBD1. Germline CDR1 SGHTS, CDR2 YDEGEE. The CDR3 has 13 residues. V dropped 6 bases and J dropped 4; count of bases not matched to a gene: 7. The CDR3 reads CASNSGTVYEQYF. The CDR3 DNA follows: TGTGCCAGCAACTCCGGGACAGTGTACGAGCAGTACTTC.

A word on this clone: Other nucleotide sequences in the sample specify the same CDR3. V and J are TRBV19 and TRBJ1-1, with D possibly TRBD1 on 5 matching bases. CDR3 length equals 14 residues. Trimming shortened V by 3 bases and J by 0 bases, and 8 bases separated the two germline ends. CDR1 is LNHDA, CDR2 SQIVND, per germline (reference sequence). CDR3 nucleotide sequence: TGTGCCAGTAGTATTGGGGGGATGAACACTGAAGCTTTCTTT. It specifies CASSIGGMNTEAFF.

The chain uses TRBV27 and TRBJ1-1; TRBD1 matches 8 bases. Germline V gene data show CDR1 as MNHEY and CDR2 as SMNVEV (reference sequence). With 5 bases clipped from V and 5 bases from J, the junction kept 7 bases outside the gene matches. The CDR3 extends over 14 amino acids. In DNA form, the CDR3 reads TGTGCCAGCAGTCTTACAGGGGGGGGGACTGAAGCTTTCTTT. Protein product: CASSLTGGGTEAFF.

V usage is TRBV3-1 (or the pseudogene TRBV3-2) and J usage is TRBJ1-5, with 8 positions matching TRBD1. Trimming removed 1 base from V and 6 bases from J; junction bases left unmatched: 2. The CDR3 length is 14 residues. CDR1 is LGHDT and CDR2 is YNNKEL in the germline V gene (reference sequence). The DNA for the CDR3 is TGTGCCAGCAGCCAAGCAACAGGGGGTCAGCCCCAGCATTTT. Translation gives CASSQATGGQPQHF.

The chain uses TRBV2 and TRBJ1-2; 9 positions match TRBD1. The trim removed 0 bases at V and 4 bases at J, leaving 6 bases unmatched. The CDR3 covers 16 residues. Per germline, CDR1 SNHLY and CDR2 FYNNEI. CDR3 sequence reads: CASSEAPTGGVYGYTF. The CDR3 DNA follows: TGTGCCAGCAGTGAAGCGCCCACAGGGGGCGTCTATGGCTACACCTTC.

As for this clone: The junction departs from germline at one end; a sequencing error may be responsible. V usage is TRBV7-7 and J usage is TRBJ2-5; the match to TRBD2 covers 9 bases. The germline V gene encodes CDR1 SSHAT and CDR2 FNYEAQ (reference sequence). CDR3 length: 15 residues. CDR3 sequence reads: CASSLGTSHQETQYF. CDR3 DNA sequence: TGTGCTAGCAGCTTAGGGACTAGCCACCAAGAGACCCAGTACTTC.

The chain is built from TRBV7-3 and TRBJ2-3, with D perhaps matching TRBD1 (5 bases). Trimming removed 2 bases from V and 4 bases from J, with 10 bases in between. Germline V lookup: CDR1 SGHTA, CDR2 FQGTGA. The CDR3 is 14 amino acids. CDR3 sequence (DNA): TGTGCCAGCAGCTTAGGACCCAGGGCAGATACGCAGTATTTT. Translating gives CASSLGPRADTQYF.

The V and J genes are TRBV19 and TRBJ1-2; D uncertain. Germline CDR1 and CDR2: LNHDA and SQIVND (reference sequence). CDR3 length: 16 amino acids. V lost 6 bases and J 5 bases, leaving 22 bases between the germline ends. CDR3: CASSLGYTLTEYGYTF. The CDR3 DNA follows: TGTGCCAGTAGCCTAGGGTACACCTTAACCGAATATGGCTACACCTTC.

This chain links TRBV30 with TRBJ1-2, with 7 bases matching TRBD1. Germline V gives CDR1 GTSNPN, CDR2 SVGIG (reference sequence). This CDR3 is built from 13 residues. V dropped 1 base and J dropped 6; count of bases not matched to a gene: 5. The CDR3, as DNA: TGTGCCTGGAGTGACTCGCAGGGGGATGGCTACACCTTC. It codes for CAWSDSQGDGYTF.

This clone came up once. The rearrangement links TRBV28 to TRBJ1-4; no firm D call. Per the germline V gene, CDR1 is MDHEN and CDR2 is SYDVKM. This CDR3 has 14 residues. With 3 bases removed from V and 7 bases from J, the gap between germline ends came to 12 bases. CDR3 in DNA: TGTGCCAGCAGTTTGCGCCGGGGTGGTGAAAAACTGTTTTTT. This translates into CASSLRRGGEKLFF.